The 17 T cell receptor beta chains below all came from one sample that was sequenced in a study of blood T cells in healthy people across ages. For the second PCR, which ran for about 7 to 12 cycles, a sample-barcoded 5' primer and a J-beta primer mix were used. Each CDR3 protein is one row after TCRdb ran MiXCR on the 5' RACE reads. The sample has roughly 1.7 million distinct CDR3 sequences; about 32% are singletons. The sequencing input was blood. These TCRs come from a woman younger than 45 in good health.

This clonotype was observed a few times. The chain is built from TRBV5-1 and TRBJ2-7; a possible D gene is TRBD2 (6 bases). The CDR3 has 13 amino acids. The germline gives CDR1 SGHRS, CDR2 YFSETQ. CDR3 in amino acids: CAPGSGRGNEQYF. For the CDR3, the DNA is TGCGCTCCCGGGTCCGGGAGAGGCAACGAGCAGTACTTC.

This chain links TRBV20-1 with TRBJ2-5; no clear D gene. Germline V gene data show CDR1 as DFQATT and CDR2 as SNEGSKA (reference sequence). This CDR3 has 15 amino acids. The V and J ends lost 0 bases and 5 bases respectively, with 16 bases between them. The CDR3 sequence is CSARDSTAFGETQYF. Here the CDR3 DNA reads TGCAGTGCTAGAGATAGTACGGCCTTCGGGGAGACCCAGTACTTC.

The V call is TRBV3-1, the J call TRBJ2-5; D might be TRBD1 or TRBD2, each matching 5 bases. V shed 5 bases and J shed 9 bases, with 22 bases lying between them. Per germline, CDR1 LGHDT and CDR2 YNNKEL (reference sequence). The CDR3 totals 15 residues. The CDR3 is CASSYTGTPDWSQYF. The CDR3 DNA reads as TGTGCCAGCAGCTATACCGGGACGCCAGATTGGTCCCAGTACTTC.

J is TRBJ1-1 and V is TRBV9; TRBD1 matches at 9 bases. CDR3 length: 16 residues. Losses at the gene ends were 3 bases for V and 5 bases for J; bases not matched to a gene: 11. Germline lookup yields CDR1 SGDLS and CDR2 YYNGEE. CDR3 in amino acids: CASSAQGTGLETEAFF. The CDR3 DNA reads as TGTGCCAGCAGCGCGCAGGGGACAGGGTTAGAGACTGAAGCTTTCTTT.

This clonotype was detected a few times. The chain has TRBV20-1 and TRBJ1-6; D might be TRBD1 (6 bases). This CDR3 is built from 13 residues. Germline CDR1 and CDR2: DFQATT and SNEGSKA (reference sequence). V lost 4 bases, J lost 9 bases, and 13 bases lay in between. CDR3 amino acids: CSATIRGGSPLHF. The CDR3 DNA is TGCAGTGCTACCATCAGGGGTGGTTCACCCCTCCACTTT.

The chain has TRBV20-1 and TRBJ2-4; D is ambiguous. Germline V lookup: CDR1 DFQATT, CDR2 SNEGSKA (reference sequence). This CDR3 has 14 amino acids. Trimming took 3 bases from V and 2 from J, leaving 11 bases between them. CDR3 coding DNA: TGCAGTGCTAGCGGCCTCGGGCCCAAAAACATTCAGTACTTC. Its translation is CSASGLGPKNIQYF.

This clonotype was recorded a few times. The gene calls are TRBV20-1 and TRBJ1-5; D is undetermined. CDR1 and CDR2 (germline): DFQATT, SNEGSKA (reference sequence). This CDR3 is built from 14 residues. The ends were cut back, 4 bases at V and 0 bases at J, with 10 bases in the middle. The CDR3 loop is CSATDGNSNQPQHF. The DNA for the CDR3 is TGCAGTGCTACCGACGGGAATAGCAATCAGCCCCAGCATTTT.

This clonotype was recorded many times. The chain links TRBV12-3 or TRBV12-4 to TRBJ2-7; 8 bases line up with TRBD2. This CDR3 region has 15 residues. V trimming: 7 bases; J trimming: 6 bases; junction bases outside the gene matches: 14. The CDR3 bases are TGTGCCAGCATCACGGGGGCGGGAGGACTCGGCGAGCAGTACTTC. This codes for CASITGAGGLGEQYF.

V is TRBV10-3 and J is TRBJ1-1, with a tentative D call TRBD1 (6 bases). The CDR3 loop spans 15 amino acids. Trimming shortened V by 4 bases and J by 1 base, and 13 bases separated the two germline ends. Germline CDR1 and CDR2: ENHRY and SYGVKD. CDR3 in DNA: TGTGCCATCAGTGCTGGACAGACTCAGAACACTGAAGCTTTCTTT. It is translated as CAISAGQTQNTEAFF.

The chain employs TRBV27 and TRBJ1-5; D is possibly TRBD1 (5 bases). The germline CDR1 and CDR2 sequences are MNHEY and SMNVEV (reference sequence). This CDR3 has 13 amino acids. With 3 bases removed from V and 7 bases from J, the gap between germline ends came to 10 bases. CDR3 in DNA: TGTGCCAGCAGTTTGGGGGTAGAACAGCCCCAGCATTTT. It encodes CASSLGVEQPQHF.

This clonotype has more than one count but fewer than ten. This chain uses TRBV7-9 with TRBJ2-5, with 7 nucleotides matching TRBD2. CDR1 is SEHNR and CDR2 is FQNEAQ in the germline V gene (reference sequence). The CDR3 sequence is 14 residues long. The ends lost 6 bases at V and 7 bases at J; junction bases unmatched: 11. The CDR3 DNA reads TGTGCCAGCAGTTTTTTCCTAGCGGAAGGGACCCAGTACTTC. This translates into CASSFFLAEGTQYF.

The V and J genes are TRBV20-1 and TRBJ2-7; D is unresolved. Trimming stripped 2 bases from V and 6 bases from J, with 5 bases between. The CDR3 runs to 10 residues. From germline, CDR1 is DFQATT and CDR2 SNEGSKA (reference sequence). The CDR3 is CSARYPEQYF. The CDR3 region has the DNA TGCAGTGCTAGATACCCCGAGCAGTACTTC.

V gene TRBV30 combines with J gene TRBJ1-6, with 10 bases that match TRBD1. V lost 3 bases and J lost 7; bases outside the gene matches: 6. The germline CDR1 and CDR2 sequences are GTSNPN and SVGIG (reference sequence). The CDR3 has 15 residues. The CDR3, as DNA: TGTGCCTGGAGAAAAACGGGACAGGGGAATTCACCCCTCCACTTT. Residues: CAWRKTGQGNSPLHF.

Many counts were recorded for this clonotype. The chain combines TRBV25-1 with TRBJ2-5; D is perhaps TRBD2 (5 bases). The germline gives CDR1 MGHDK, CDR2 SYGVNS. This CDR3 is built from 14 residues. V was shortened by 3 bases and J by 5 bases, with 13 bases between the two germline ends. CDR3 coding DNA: TGTGCCAGCAGTGACCCCATGGGAGCGGAGACCCAGTACTTC. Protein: CASSDPMGAETQYF.

The chain's CDR3 is CASSVQEAGYGYTF. The DNA of the CDR3 is TGTGCCAGCAGCGTTCAGGAAGCAGGCTATGGCTACACCTTC. The chain uses TRBV9 and TRBJ1-2; D not certain. Germline CDR1 SGDLS, CDR2 YYNGEE. The CDR3 runs 14 residues. Trimming cost V 2 bases and J 4 bases, with 12 bases left between them. Variable domain in full (rest from reference TRBV9 and TRBJ1-2): DSGVTQTPKHLITATGQRVTLRCSPRSGDLSVYWYQQSLDQGLQFLIQYYNGEERAKGNILERFSAQQFPDLHSELNLSSLELGDSALYFCASSVQEAGYGYTFGSGTRLTVV.

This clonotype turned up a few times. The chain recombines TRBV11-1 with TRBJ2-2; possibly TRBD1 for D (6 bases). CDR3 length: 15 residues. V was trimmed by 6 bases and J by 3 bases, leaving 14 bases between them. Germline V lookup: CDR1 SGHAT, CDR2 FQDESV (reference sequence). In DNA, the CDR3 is TGTGCCAGCAGTGGGACAAAGAGTGACACCGGGGAGCTGTTTTTT. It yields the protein CASSGTKSDTGELFF. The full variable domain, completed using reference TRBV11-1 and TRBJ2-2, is EAEVAQSPRYKITEKSQAVAFWCDPISGHATLYWYRQILGQGPELLVQFQDESVVDDSQLPKDRFSAERLKGVDSTLKIQPAELGDSAMYLCASSGTKSDTGELFFGEGSRLTVL.

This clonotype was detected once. CDR3 in amino acids: CSVGGLSRRDEQYF. The DNA of the CDR3 is TGCAGCGTTGGTGGACTATCCCGTCGAGACGAGCAGTACTTC. This chain joins TRBV29-1 and TRBJ2-7; TRBD2 is a possible D gene (6 bases). The CDR3 contains 14 residues. Trimming took off 4 bases at V and 5 bases at J, with 18 bases between the two ends. Germline V CDR1 and CDR2: SQVTM, ANQGSEA.